This TCR beta chain was observed in a study of control samples from healthy donors and cancer patients. The CDR3 loop spans 17 amino acids. The V gene's germline CDR1 is SGHNT and CDR2 YYREEE (reference sequence). The V end was cut by 1 base, the J end by 0 bases, with 14 bases between. Sequencing used immunoSEQ multiplex PCR; TCRdb keeps in-frame clones, though not all of them. Among about 100,000 clones listed, about 90% were seen once. Sequencing was carried out using blood. V usage is TRBV5-4 and J usage is TRBJ1-3, with TRBD1 as a possible D gene (6 bases). The source is a woman aged 50 to 60 in good health. The CDR3 bases are TGTGCCAGCAGCTTGCACCCGGGGGCGAGCTCTGGAAACACCATATATTTT. This gives the protein CASSLHPGASSGNTIYF.